Listed here are 25 T cell receptor beta chains from one sample, sequenced in a study of blood T cell repertoires in COVID-19. The data were produced by immunoSEQ multiplex PCR, yet TCRdb's version contains in-frame clones alone and is incomplete. The sample lists 250,000 to 300,000 clones, roughly nine tenths seen once, with 1% to 1.5% in the top ten. Sequencing used PBMCs or T cells enriched from blood (not recorded which). These receptors were obtained from a human donor in a cohort exposed to, infected with or recovered from COVID-19 (not recorded which). The donor label of this sample is uncertain.

The chain employs TRBV11-2 and TRBJ1-1, with a tentative D call TRBD1 (6 bases). Deletions cut 1 base from V and 5 bases from J, with 11 bases between. This CDR3 is built from 14 residues. Germline lookup yields CDR1 SGHAT and CDR2 FQNNGV. The CDR3 sequence is CASSLAAGETEAFF. The DNA for the CDR3 is TGTGCCAGCAGCTTAGCTGCAGGGGAAACTGAAGCTTTCTTT.

The rearrangement joins TRBV19 to TRBJ1-5; D uncertain. Germline lookup yields CDR1 LNHDA and CDR2 SQIVND (reference sequence). The CDR3 runs to 15 residues. The germline V and J ends were trimmed by 4 bases and 5 bases, with 15 bases remaining between them. As DNA, the CDR3 is TGTGCCAGTAGTACGTTATACGGGAGGGATCAGCCCCAGCATTTT. Translating it yields CASSTLYGRDQPQHF.

The V gene is TRBV18, the J gene TRBJ1-4; 7 nucleotides agree with TRBD1. The CDR3 is 14 residues long. After removal of 4 bases from V and 8 bases from J, the junction contained 7 bases not matched to a gene. CDR1 and CDR2 (germline): KGHSH, LQKENI. Here the CDR3 reads CASSLDRAEEKLFF. As DNA, the CDR3 is TGTGCCAGCTCACTCGACAGGGCTGAAGAAAAACTGTTTTTT. The variable domain in full, with the rest retrieved from reference TRBV18 and TRBJ1-4, is NAGVMQNPRHLVRRRGQEARLRCSPMKGHSHVYWYRQLPEEGLKFMVYLQKENIIDESGMPKERFSAEFPKEGPSILRIQQVVRGDSAAYFCASSLDRAEEKLFFGSGTQLSVL.

J is TRBJ1-2 and V is TRBV25-1, with 10 bases matching TRBD1. After removal of 4 bases from V and 8 bases from J, the junction contained 4 bases not matched to a gene. Germline CDR1 is MGHDK and CDR2 is SYGVNS. The CDR3 is 13 amino acids. CDR3 sequence (DNA): TGTGCCAGCAGTGGGGACAGGGGTAACGGCTACACCTTC. This sequence encodes CASSGDRGNGYTF.

The chain couples TRBV19 to TRBJ2-3; 7 nucleotides match TRBD2. Trimming at V came to 3 bases and at J to 2 bases, leaving 8 bases not matched to a gene. CDR3 length: 16 residues. CDR1 is LNHDA and CDR2 is SQIVND in the germline V gene (reference sequence). The CDR3 protein is CASSMGGGLLTDTQYF. CDR3 coding DNA: TGTGCCAGTAGTATGGGGGGGGGACTTCTCACAGATACGCAGTATTTT. The entire variable domain, with the rest obtained from reference TRBV19 and TRBJ2-3, is as follows: DGGITQSPKYLFRKEGQNVTLSCEQNLNHDAMYWYRQDPGQGLRLIYYSQIVNDFQKGDIAEGYSVSREKKESFPLTVTSAQKNPTAFYLCASSMGGGLLTDTQYFGPGTRLTVL.

The chain has TRBV7-9 and TRBJ2-2; a weak D match, TRBD1 (6 bases). This CDR3 spans 15 amino acids. Trimming cost V 5 bases and J 0 bases, with 10 bases left between them. Per germline, CDR1 SEHNR and CDR2 FQNEAQ (reference sequence). For the CDR3, the DNA is TGTGCCAGCAGCCACAGGACAGCGAACACCGGGGAGCTGTTTTTT. Translation gives CASSHRTANTGELFF.

The sample holds one count of this clone. The CDR3: CASSQTPGEGSPLHF. CDR3 sequence (DNA): TGTGCCAGCAGCCAGACACCAGGGGAGGGTTCACCCCTCCACTTT. The J gene is TRBJ1-6, the V gene TRBV3-1 (or the pseudogene TRBV3-2), with a possible D match to TRBD1 (6 bases). The germline V gene has CDR1 LGHDT and CDR2 YNNKEL (reference sequence). V was clipped by 3 bases and J by 9 bases, with 15 bases between them. CDR3 length: 15 residues.

This chain links TRBV30 with TRBJ1-5, with 8 bases matching TRBD1. CDR3 length: 14 amino acids. Germline CDR1 GTSNPN, CDR2 SVGIG (reference sequence). J gave up 6 bases and V 0 bases, and 4 bases lay outside the gene matches. CDR3 amino acids: CAWSVRTGSQPQHF. In nucleotides, the CDR3 is TGTGCCTGGAGTGTACGGACAGGGTCTCAGCCCCAGCATTTT. Variable domain in full (rest from reference TRBV30 and TRBJ1-5): SQTIHQWPATLVQPVGSPLSLECTVEGTSNPNLYWYRQAAGRGLQLLFYSVGIGQISSEVPQNLSASRPQDRQFILSSKKLLLSDSGFYLCAWSVRTGSQPQHFGDGTRLSIL.

This clone showed up just a few times. CDR3 sequence reads: CSVTPGQGLYEQYF. In DNA form, the CDR3 reads TGCAGCGTTACTCCGGGACAGGGTCTCTACGAGCAGTACTTC. This rearrangement joins TRBV29-1 to TRBJ2-7, with 9 bases that match TRBD1. V lost 5 bases and J lost 3; bases outside the gene matches: 8. Germline V gene lookup returns CDR1 SQVTM and CDR2 ANQGSEA. The CDR3 spans 14 residues.

The chain uses TRBV4-1 and TRBJ2-7; perhaps TRBD2 as D (6 bases). V was clipped by 1 base and J by 5 bases, with 18 bases between them. The CDR3 contains 16 residues. Germline loops: CDR1 MGHRA, CDR2 YSYEKL. CDR3 bases: TGCGCCAGCAGCCAAGTAGCGGCAGAACTATTCAACGAGCAGTACTTC. It codes for CASSQVAAELFNEQYF.

This chain joins TRBV24-1 and TRBJ2-3, with 8 bases fitting TRBD1. The ends lost 5 bases at V and 0 bases at J; junction bases unmatched: 3. The germline CDR1 and CDR2 sequences are KGHDR and SFDVKD. This CDR3 spans 15 amino acids. CDR3: CATSAGQASTDTQYF. CDR3 sequence (DNA): TGTGCCACCAGTGCGGGACAGGCTAGCACAGATACGCAGTATTTT.

The chain uses TRBV6-2 or TRBV6-3 and TRBJ2-7, with D possibly being TRBD2 (5 bases). CDR3 length equals 15 residues. Germline V gives CDR1 MNHEY, CDR2 SVGEGT. The germline V and J ends were trimmed by 0 bases and 2 bases, with 11 bases remaining between them. The CDR3 spells CASSYSWRPPYEQYF. The CDR3 DNA reads as TGTGCCAGCAGTTACTCTTGGAGGCCTCCCTACGAGCAGTACTTC.

CDR3: CASSQSVNQPQHF. The CDR3 nucleotides read TGCGCCAGCAGCCAGAGCGTCAATCAGCCCCAGCATTTT. V gene TRBV4-3 combines with J gene TRBJ1-5; D not resolved. The V end lost 3 bases, the J end lost 3 bases, and 6 bases lay between the germline ends. The CDR3 is 13 amino acids. Germline V gives CDR1 LGHNA, CDR2 YSLEER.

This clone was recorded many times. Additional DNA sequences in this sample encode the identical CDR3. The rearrangement joins TRBV5-1 to TRBJ2-7, with D unclear. The V end was cut by 3 bases, the J end by 1 base, with 2 bases between. Germline V gene data show CDR1 as SGHRS and CDR2 as YFSETQ. The CDR3 extends over 11 amino acids. The CDR3 DNA is TGCGCCAGCAGCTCTTCCTACGAGCAGTACTTC. Translating gives CASSSSYEQYF.

The rearrangement uses TRBV7-9 and TRBJ2-2, with 11 bases identical to TRBD2. The J segment lost 6 bases and the V segment lost 5 bases, leaving 5 bases of the junction unmatched. This CDR3 spans 15 amino acids. Germline V gene sequence: CDR1 SEHNR, CDR2 FQNEAQ (reference sequence). The CDR3 region is CASSPRGLAAGELFF. The CDR3 DNA sequence: TGTGCCAGCAGCCCCAGGGGACTAGCGGCCGGGGAGCTGTTTTTT.

Only one count was recorded for this clone. J is TRBJ1-2 and V is TRBV12-3 or TRBV12-4, with TRBD1 matching over 7 bases. CDR3 size: 11 residues. V lost 4 bases, J lost 13 bases, and 6 bases stayed unmatched. CDR3 DNA: TGTGCCAGCAGTTCGGACAGGCACCTCACCTTC. This codes for CASSSDRHLTF.

The V and J genes are TRBV18 and TRBJ1-6; TRBD1 is a possible D gene (6 bases). The length of the CDR3 is 15 residues. Trimming left V 2 bases short and J 7 bases short, with 12 bases between. Per the germline V gene, CDR1 is KGHSH and CDR2 is LQKENI. CDR3 nucleotides: TGTGCCAGCTCACCAAAAGGGGGTGGGAATTCACCCCTCCACTTT. Encoded protein: CASSPKGGGNSPLHF.

J is TRBJ2-2 and V is TRBV7-3; weak D call: TRBD1 (6 bases). Germline values: CDR1 SGHTA, CDR2 FQGTGA. Trimming cost V 5 bases and J 5 bases, with 15 bases left between them. The CDR3 is 15 residues long. The CDR3 loop reads CASSPRDKVTGELFF. In DNA form, the CDR3 reads TGTGCCAGCAGCCCCCGGGACAAGGTTACCGGGGAGCTGTTTTTT.

The rearrangement joins TRBV6-5 to TRBJ1-3; D uncertain. V was pared by 6 bases and J by 2 bases, with 8 bases between. The germline gives CDR1 MNHEY, CDR2 SVGAGI. This CDR3 has 13 residues. DNA of the CDR3: TGTGCCAGCAGACCCGGGGCTGGAAACACCATATATTTT. Translated: CASRPGAGNTIYF.

The chain links TRBV6-5 to TRBJ1-1, with D perhaps matching TRBD1 (5 bases). V lost 2 bases and J lost 5, with 9 bases in between. The V gene's germline CDR1 is MNHEY and CDR2 SVGAGI. The CDR3 consists of 13 residues. The CDR3 reads CASSYRGGTEAFF. DNA for the CDR3: TGTGCCAGCAGTTACAGGGGAGGGACTGAAGCTTTCTTT.

A few counts support this clone. The chain has TRBV6-5 and TRBJ2-5, with a weak D call TRBD1 (7 bases). V was pared by 6 bases and J by 0 bases, with 11 bases between. The CDR3 loop spans 14 amino acids. The germline gives CDR1 MNHEY, CDR2 SVGAGI. The CDR3 reads CASREGQNQETQYF. The CDR3 DNA reads as TGTGCCAGCAGGGAGGGACAGAACCAAGAGACCCAGTACTTC.

The chain couples TRBV10-1 to TRBJ2-3; TRBD1 matches at 10 bases. V was pared by 2 bases and J by 1 base, with 3 bases of the junction left unmatched. This CDR3 is 16 amino acids long. CDR1 is WNHNN and CDR2 is SYGVQD in the germline V gene (reference sequence). The CDR3 protein is CASSEDRGLGTDTQYF. In DNA, the CDR3 is TGCGCCAGCAGTGAGGACAGGGGGCTAGGCACAGATACGCAGTATTTT.

The rearrangement joins TRBV5-4 to TRBJ2-1; possible D gene TRBD2, 5 bases. In germline, CDR1 is SGHNT, CDR2 YYREEE (reference sequence). CDR3 length: 12 residues. Trimming stripped 4 bases from V and 6 bases from J, with 8 bases between. CDR3 sequence (DNA): TGTGCCAGCAGCCCTGGGAGCAATGAGCAGTTCTTC. It yields the protein CASSPGSNEQFF. The variable domain in full, completed from reference TRBV5-4 and TRBJ2-1, reads ETGVTQSPTHLIKTRGQQVTLRCSSQSGHNTVSWYQQALGQGPQFIFQYYREEENGRGNFPPRFSGLQFPNYSSELNVNALELDDSALYLCASSPGSNEQFFGPGTRLTVL.

V usage is TRBV18 and J usage is TRBJ1-1, with D perhaps TRBD1 (5 bases). CDR1 KGHSH and CDR2 LQKENI come from the germline V gene. The CDR3 is 13 residues long. Trimming stripped 4 bases from V and 5 bases from J, with 11 bases between. Here the CDR3 reads CASSRGEGTEAFF. The CDR3 nucleotides are TGTGCCAGCTCACGGGGGGAAGGTACTGAAGCTTTCTTT.

This chain uses TRBV25-1 with TRBJ1-4; no reliable D call. V lost 1 base and J 3 bases, leaving 9 bases between the germline ends. The CDR3 is 15 residues long. From germline, CDR1 is MGHDK and CDR2 SYGVNS. The CDR3 coding sequence is TGTGCCAGCAGTGAATTGGGCAGCTCTAATGAAAAACTGTTTTTT. It encodes CASSELGSSNEKLFF.